These 16 T cell receptor beta chains were sequenced from one sample in a study of T cell repertoires in cytomegalovirus infection. TCRdb passed the reads through MiXCR, listing each CDR3 protein once. The sample lists roughly 140,000 distinct CDR3 sequences, about a quarter occurring once. Sequencing was done on a sample of PBMCs. Receptors were obtained from a human donor in good health (CMV status not recorded). Some clones in this sample may be carry-over from other donors' samples.

This chain uses TRBV2 with TRBJ1-6; D remains unclear. CDR1 and CDR2 (germline): SNHLY, FYNNEI. The CDR3 runs to 14 residues. The V end lost 2 bases, the J end lost 6 bases, and 8 bases lay between the germline ends. The CDR3 nucleotides are TGTGCCAGCAGTGAATTCCAGTCTAATTCACCCCTCCACTTT. Its protein product is CASSEFQSNSPLHF.

This clonotype was counted at least ten times. V gene TRBV7-2 combines with J gene TRBJ2-3, with 9 bases aligning to TRBD2. From germline, CDR1 is SGHTA and CDR2 FQGNSA. Unmatched junction bases numbered 12, after V lost 5 bases and J lost 3 bases. The CDR3 is 17 residues long. The CDR3 DNA follows: TGTGCCAGCAGCCCAGGTTCCTTAGCGGGAGTAACAGATACGCAGTATTTT. Amino acid sequence: CASSPGSLAGVTDTQYF.

This chain connects TRBV15 to TRBJ2-1; D assignment may be TRBD1 or TRBD2 (5 bases each). This CDR3 is 15 amino acids long. Per the germline V gene, CDR1 is LNHNV and CDR2 is YYDKDF (reference sequence). The V and J ends lost 2 bases and 7 bases respectively, with 15 bases between them. The CDR3 is CATSRTGTPGNEQFF. The CDR3 nucleotides read TGTGCCACCAGCAGAACCGGGACCCCCGGGAATGAGCAGTTCTTC.

The chain carries TRBV5-6 and TRBJ2-5, with 13 bases lining up with TRBD2. This CDR3 region has 17 residues. Germline loops: CDR1 SGHDT, CDR2 YYEEEE. V shed 4 bases, J shed 4 bases, and the junction held 10 bases outside the gene matches. The CDR3 sequence: CASSLTSGGAFGETQYF. The CDR3 bases are TGTGCCAGCAGCCTAACTAGCGGGGGGGCCTTCGGAGAGACCCAGTACTTC.

J is TRBJ2-5 and V is TRBV3-1, with D possibly called TRBD1 or TRBD2 (5 bases each). CDR3 size: 15 residues. Germline V gene data show CDR1 as LGHDT and CDR2 as YNNKEL (reference sequence). Trimming shortened V by 4 bases and J by 2 bases, and 14 bases separated the two germline ends. This chain's CDR3 is CASSRSGTGQETQYF. The CDR3 DNA is TGTGCCAGCAGCCGCTCGGGGACGGGTCAAGAGACCCAGTACTTC.

V usage is TRBV25-1 and J usage is TRBJ1-4; D possibly corresponds to TRBD1 (5 bases). Trimming cost V 1 base and J 10 bases, with 7 bases left between them. The CDR3 spans 12 residues. CDR1 MGHDK and CDR2 SYGVNS come from the germline V gene. The chain's CDR3 is CASSEFGGKLFF. CDR3 nucleotides: TGTGCCAGCAGTGAATTTGGGGGAAAACTGTTTTTT.

This clonotype has a handful of counts. The chain couples TRBV20-1 to TRBJ2-3; 12 bases line up with TRBD2. Germline values: CDR1 DFQATT, CDR2 SNEGSKA (reference sequence). V shed 5 bases and J 4 bases; nucleotides not matched to a gene: 16. The CDR3 is made up of 18 amino acids. This chain's CDR3 is CSAPQSPSGGAGSDTQYF. The CDR3 nucleotides are TGCAGTGCTCCCCAATCCCCTAGCGGGGGGGCCGGATCAGATACGCAGTATTTT.

This clonotype was seen more than once but under ten times. The rearrangement links TRBV19 to TRBJ2-2; TRBD2 aligns across 9 bases. This CDR3 has 13 residues. Trimming removed 4 bases from V and 9 bases from J; junction bases left unmatched: 3. Per the germline V gene, CDR1 is LNHDA and CDR2 is SQIVND (reference sequence). In nucleotides, the CDR3 is TGTGCCAGTAGTAGGACTAGCGATCGGGAGCTGTTTTTT. This gives the protein CASSRTSDRELFF.

This clonotype was seen a few times. The J gene is TRBJ2-5, the V gene TRBV24-1; D is perhaps TRBD1 (6 bases). The CDR3 has 15 residues. V lost 3 bases and J 2 bases, leaving 12 bases between the germline ends. Germline V CDR1 and CDR2: KGHDR, SFDVKD. This CDR3 is CATSDPRGLQETQYF. Here the CDR3 DNA reads TGTGCCACCAGTGATCCCAGGGGATTACAAGAGACCCAGTACTTC.

This chain uses TRBV2 with TRBJ2-7, with 9 positions matching TRBD2. V trimming: 2 bases; J trimming: 4 bases; junction bases outside the gene matches: 6. Germline V gene data show CDR1 as SNHLY and CDR2 as FYNNEI. This CDR3 spans 15 amino acids. The CDR3 spells CASSENGLAGYEQYF. As DNA, the CDR3 is TGTGCCAGCAGTGAAAATGGGCTAGCGGGGTACGAGCAGTACTTC.

In its sample, this clonotype was seen a few times. The chain is built from TRBV12-3 or TRBV12-4 and TRBJ2-5, with 11 bases aligning to TRBD2. This CDR3 spans 16 amino acids. V gave up 4 bases and J gave up 4 bases; unmatched junction bases: 8. CDR3 DNA: TGTGCCAGCAGTTCGAGTAGCGGGAGGGTCGGAGAGACCCAGTACTTC. Encoded protein: CASSSSSGRVGETQYF.

This clonotype appeared many times. The rearrangement uses TRBV28 and TRBJ2-5, with D possibly TRBD2 on 6 matching bases. Germline lookup yields CDR1 MDHEN and CDR2 SYDVKM. The CDR3 has 15 residues. Trimming removed 7 bases at V and 4 bases at J, with 19 bases between. The CDR3 sequence: CASTGGGFRVETQYF. In nucleotides, the CDR3 is TGTGCCAGCACCGGGGGAGGTTTTCGGGTAGAGACCCAGTACTTC.

The sample holds many counts of this clonotype. CDR3 bases: TGTGCCAGCAGACTTACTCCCGTCCGGGACACTTACAATGAGCAGTTCTTC. It yields the protein CASRLTPVRDTYNEQFF. The J gene is TRBJ2-1, the V gene TRBV12-3 or TRBV12-4, with a tentative D call TRBD1 (6 bases). The ends were cut back, 6 bases at V and 4 bases at J, with 22 bases in the middle. The CDR3 length is 17 residues.

This clonotype was observed at least ten times. The chain links TRBV20-1 to TRBJ2-3, with 12 bases matching TRBD2. Germline V gene data show CDR1 as DFQATT and CDR2 as SNEGSKA (reference sequence). The CDR3 is 16 amino acids. J was trimmed by 4 bases and V by 0 bases; bases with no gene match: 5. The CDR3 coding sequence is TGCAGTGCTAGAGATCGACTAGCGGGGGAATCAGATACGCAGTATTTT. Translated: CSARDRLAGESDTQYF.

This clonotype showed up many times. The rearrangement joins TRBV7-2 to TRBJ2-2; 7 bases match TRBD2. V lost 1 base, J lost 5 bases, and 1 base stayed unmatched. CDR3 length: 14 residues. Germline CDR1 reads SGHTA; CDR2 reads FQGNSA. The CDR3 sequence is CASSLGRGTGELFF. The CDR3 DNA is TGTGCCAGCAGCTTAGGGCGGGGGACCGGGGAGCTGTTTTTT.

This clonotype has at least ten counts. The chain combines TRBV7-2 with TRBJ2-3, with TRBD2 identical over 10 bases. Germline trimming cut 3 bases from V and 5 bases from J; bases unmatched to any gene: 8. Germline CDR1 and CDR2: SGHTA and FQGNSA. This CDR3 is 16 amino acids long. CDR3 protein: CASSFQLAGLGDTQYF. The CDR3 DNA is TGTGCCAGCAGCTTTCAACTAGCGGGACTGGGAGATACGCAGTATTTT.